The 8 T cell receptor beta chains given below trace back to one sample, sequenced in a study of cytomegalovirus exposure and HLA in healthy donors. Profiling relied on immunoSEQ multiplex PCR, and the TCRdb table lists in-frame clones only, not all of them. Found here are 170,000 or so clones, around 85% of them singletons; the top ten hold 15% to 20%. The sample taken for sequencing was PBMCs. These receptors were obtained from a man aged 18-30 years in good health and CMV-seropositive.

In regard to this clone: Different DNA sequences within this sample yield the same CDR3. The CDR3 reads CASSLGRETQYF. In DNA form, the CDR3 reads TGTGCCAGCAGCTTAGGCAGAGAGACCCAGTACTTC. This chain connects TRBV13 to TRBJ2-5, with no clear D. Trimming took 0 bases from V and 4 from J, leaving 3 bases between them. This CDR3 is 12 amino acids long. Germline CDR1 is PRHDT and CDR2 is FYEKMQ (reference sequence). Full variable domain (missing parts from reference TRBV13 and TRBJ2-5): AAGVIQSPRHLIKEKRETATLKCYPIPRHDTVYWYQQGPGQDPQFLISFYEKMQSDKGSIPDRFSAQQFSDYHSELNMSSLELGDSALYFCASSLGRETQYFGPGTRLLVL.

V is TRBV10-3 and J is TRBJ2-4, with TRBD2 as a possible D gene (6 bases). Germline lookup yields CDR1 ENHRY and CDR2 SYGVKD. This CDR3 region has 14 residues. The V gene lost 2 bases and the J gene lost 3 bases, with 8 bases spanning the gap. CDR3 amino acids: CAISEPGGKNIQYF. Here the CDR3 DNA reads TGTGCCATCAGTGAGCCCGGGGGCAAAAACATTCAGTACTTC.

The chain carries TRBV4-1 and TRBJ2-7, with 7 nucleotides matching TRBD2. V was pared by 2 bases and J by 1 base, with 5 bases of the junction left unmatched. Germline V gene lookup returns CDR1 MGHRA and CDR2 YSYEKL. CDR3 length: 15 amino acids. The chain's CDR3 is CASSQILAESYEQYF. The CDR3 DNA reads as TGCGCCAGCAGCCAAATCCTAGCGGAATCCTACGAGCAGTACTTC.

The V call is TRBV27, the J call TRBJ1-5; D ambiguous. In germline, CDR1 is MNHEY, CDR2 SMNVEV (reference sequence). Trimming stripped 4 bases from V and 1 base from J, with 5 bases between. CDR3 length: 13 residues. The CDR3 DNA is TGTGCCAGCAGTTCCTCCAGCAATCAGCCCCAGCATTTT. This encodes CASSSSSNQPQHF.

In its sample, this clone was seen a few times. The chain uses TRBV7-9 and TRBJ1-2, with D unresolved. The germline V gene encodes CDR1 SEHNR and CDR2 FQNEAQ (reference sequence). The ends were cut back, 5 bases at V and 2 bases at J, with 12 bases in the middle. The CDR3 is 14 residues long. CDR3 protein: CASSPRTGNYGYTF. Written as DNA, the CDR3 is TGTGCCAGCAGCCCCCGGACTGGGAACTATGGCTACACCTTC.

The V and J genes are TRBV7-9 and TRBJ2-7; 8 bases are shared with TRBD1. The V gene's germline CDR1 is SEHNR and CDR2 FQNEAQ (reference sequence). The CDR3 consists of 18 residues. Unmatched junction bases numbered 17, after V lost 7 bases and J lost 0 bases. The CDR3 is CASIPWTGSGINSYEQYF. CDR3 in DNA: TGTGCCAGCATCCCATGGACAGGGTCTGGTATAAACTCCTACGAGCAGTACTTC.

In its sample, this clone was seen once. V usage is TRBV14 and J usage is TRBJ2-1, with 12 bases lining up with TRBD1. V lost 1 base, J lost 7 bases, and 8 bases stayed unmatched. The germline CDR1 and CDR2 sequences are SGHDN and FVKESK. The CDR3 has 17 amino acids. CDR3 in amino acids: CASSQVGGTGGLNEQFF. CDR3 bases: TGTGCCAGCAGCCAAGTAGGGGGGACAGGGGGCTTGAATGAGCAGTTCTTC.

The chain has TRBV5-6 and TRBJ2-7; 8 positions agree with TRBD1. Germline CDR1 is SGHDT and CDR2 is YYEEEE. Trimming at V came to 4 bases and at J to 3 bases, leaving 6 bases not matched to a gene. This CDR3 is 14 amino acids long. For the CDR3, the DNA is TGTGCCAGCAGCCCCGGGACAGGATTCTACGAGCAGTACTTC. It specifies CASSPGTGFYEQYF. Full variable domain (outside the CDR3, taken from reference TRBV5-6 and TRBJ2-7): DAGVTQSPTHLIKTRGQQVTLRCSPKSGHDTVSWYQQALGQGPQFIFQYYEEEERQRGNFPDRFSGHQFPNYSSELNVNALLLGDSALYLCASSPGTGFYEQYFGPGTRLTVT.